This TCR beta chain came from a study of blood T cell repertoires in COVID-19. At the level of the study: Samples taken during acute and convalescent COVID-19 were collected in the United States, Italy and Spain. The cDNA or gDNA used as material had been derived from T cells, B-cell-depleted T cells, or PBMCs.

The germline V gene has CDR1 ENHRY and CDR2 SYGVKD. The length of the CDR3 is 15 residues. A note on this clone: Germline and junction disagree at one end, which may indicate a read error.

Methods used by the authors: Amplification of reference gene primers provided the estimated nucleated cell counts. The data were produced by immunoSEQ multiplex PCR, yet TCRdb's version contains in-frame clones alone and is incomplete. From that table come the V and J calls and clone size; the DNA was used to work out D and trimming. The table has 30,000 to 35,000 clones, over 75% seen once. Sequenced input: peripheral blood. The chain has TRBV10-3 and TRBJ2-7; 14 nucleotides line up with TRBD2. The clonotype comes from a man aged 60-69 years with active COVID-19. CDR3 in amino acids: CAISEGGRLAGGPSF. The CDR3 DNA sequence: TGTGCCATCAGTGAGGGAGGCCGACTAGCGGGAGGGCCGAGCTTC.